The 5 T cell receptor beta chains reported below all come from one sample, sequenced in a study of T-cell reconstitution after alpha-beta-depleted transplantation in children (dated by TCRdb to about 2016). Per the publication, the treatment or condition label means: allogeneic hematopoietic cell transplantation with graft depleted of TCRalphabeta T cells and CD19 B cells. The receptor library was made with PCR. Instrument used: Illumina HiSeq 2500. TCR library preparation used molecular barcoding, with unique molecular identifiers applied to normalize quantification of the TCRbeta repertoire. Through fastp at Q25 and MiXCR, TCRdb rebuilt clones from the public reads, retaining in-frame beta chains. Here each entry gathers all rows of one CDR3 protein and keeps the most common genes and DNA. The sample yields about 200,000 distinct CDR3 sequences; roughly 8.1% were counted once. Less than 40% of the sample comes from the top ten.

The material sequenced was PBMCs, mostly from graft donor cells, taken 360 days after TCRalphabeta/CD19-depleted stem cell transplant. The receptors here all came from a male patient between 2 and 15 years old who had a stem cell transplant for acute myeloid leukemia, so the T cells may come from the graft donor.

The chain employs TRBV7-2 and TRBJ2-1, with 7 bases lining up with TRBD2. This CDR3 comprises 16 residues. Losses at the gene ends were 5 bases for V and 8 bases for J; bases not matched to a gene: 15. The germline V gene encodes CDR1 SGHTA and CDR2 FQGNSA. The CDR3 loop reads CASSEGAGRIIDEQFF. The CDR3 DNA reads as TGTGCCAGCAGCGAAGGAGCGGGAAGGATTATAGATGAGCAGTTCTTC.

This clonotype was observed many times. The chain has TRBV18 and TRBJ2-7; no clear D gene. Trimming removed 2 bases from V and 5 bases from J, with 13 bases in between. Germline V CDR1 and CDR2: KGHSH, LQKENI. The CDR3 loop spans 14 amino acids. The CDR3 loop is CASSPYSKDDEQYF. In DNA, the CDR3 is TGTGCCAGCTCACCATACAGCAAAGACGACGAGCAGTACTTC.

This chain connects TRBV4-1 to TRBJ2-7; either TRBD1 or TRBD2 may supply D (5 bases each). CDR3 length: 14 amino acids. V was pared by 9 bases and J by 5 bases, with 20 bases between. Germline V CDR1 and CDR2: MGHRA, YSYEKL. The CDR3 here is CASASGANLDEQYF. For the CDR3, the DNA is TGCGCCAGTGCATCCGGGGCCAACTTGGACGAGCAGTACTTC.

This clonotype has only a few counts. This rearrangement joins TRBV29-1 to TRBJ2-1, with D possibly matching TRBD1 (5 bases). The V gene lost 5 bases and the J gene lost 0 bases, with 17 bases spanning the gap. There are 16 residues in the CDR3. Germline CDR1 is SQVTM and CDR2 is ANQGSEA. This CDR3 reads CSVPFAQGSSYNEQFF. CDR3 nucleotide sequence: TGCAGCGTTCCTTTTGCCCAGGGTAGCTCCTACAATGAGCAGTTCTTC.

The table lists this clonotype with a few counts. The rearrangement links TRBV5-1 to TRBJ2-4; the match to TRBD1 covers 10 bases. The length of the CDR3 is 17 residues. J gave up 4 bases and V 4 bases, and 11 bases lay outside the gene matches. The germline V gene has CDR1 SGHRS and CDR2 YFSETQ. CDR3 sequence (DNA): TGCGCCAGCAGCGCGCCCCATGACAGGGGGCAGAAAAACATTCAGTACTTC. Its protein product is CASSAPHDRGQKNIQYF.